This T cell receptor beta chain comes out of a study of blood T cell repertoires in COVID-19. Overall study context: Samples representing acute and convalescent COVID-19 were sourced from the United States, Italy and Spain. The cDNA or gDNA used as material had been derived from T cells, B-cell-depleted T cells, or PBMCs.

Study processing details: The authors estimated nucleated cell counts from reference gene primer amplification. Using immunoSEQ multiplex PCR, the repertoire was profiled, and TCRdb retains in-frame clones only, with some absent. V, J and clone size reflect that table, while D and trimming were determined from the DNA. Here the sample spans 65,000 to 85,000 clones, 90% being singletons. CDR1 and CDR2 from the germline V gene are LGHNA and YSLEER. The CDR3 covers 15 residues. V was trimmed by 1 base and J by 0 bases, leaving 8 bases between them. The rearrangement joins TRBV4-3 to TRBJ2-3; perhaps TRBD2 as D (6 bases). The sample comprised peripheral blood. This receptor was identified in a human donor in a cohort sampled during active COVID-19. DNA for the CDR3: TGCGCCAGCAGCCAAGGGGGGACTAGCACAGATACGCAGTATTTT. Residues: CASSQGGTSTDTQYF.